The present T cell receptor (beta chain) was sequenced within a study of blood T cell repertoires in COVID-19. Overall study context: COVID-19 samples collected from the United States, Italy and Spain covered acute and convalescent phases.

Here immunoSEQ multiplex PCR was the method, and the copy in TCRdb shows in-frame clones only, minus some. The profile shows approximately 270,000 clones, around 90% of them singletons. Trimming removed 3 bases from V and 3 bases from J, with 15 bases in between. Germline-derived CDR1 and CDR2 are LNHDA and SQIVND (reference sequence). CDR3 length: 15 amino acids. The TCR was taken from a human donor in a cohort exposed to, infected with or recovered from COVID-19 (not recorded which). The donor label of this sample is uncertain. What was sequenced was PBMCs or T cells enriched from blood (not recorded which). V usage is TRBV19 and J usage is TRBJ2-7; a weak D match, TRBD1 (8 bases). The DNA of the CDR3 is TGTGCCAGTAGTATTGAGGGAGGGACAGGCTACGAGCAGTACTTC. Amino acids: CASSIEGGTGYEQYF. The full variable domain, completed using reference TRBV19 and TRBJ2-7, is DGGITQSPKYLFRKEGQNVTLSCEQNLNHDAMYWYRQDPGQGLRLIYYSQIVNDFQKGDIAEGYSVSREKKESFPLTVTSAQKNPTAFYLCASSIEGGTGYEQYFGPGTRLTVT.